This T cell receptor beta chain was sequenced in a study of vaccination effects on CD4 cells after COVID-19. About the study: Ahead of sequencing, the ViraFEST assay grew antigen-specific CD4+ T cells using viral peptide pools. Around 2 million PBMC per well were cultured with around 9.6 IU/ml IL-2 and roughly 11 ug/ml peptides.

The V end lost 5 bases, the J end lost 4 bases, and 5 bases lay between the germline ends. Germline CDR1 SNHLY, CDR2 FYNNEI. The CDR3 is made up of 11 amino acids. Isolating CD4+ T cells followed ten to eleven days of culture. Each participant received a vaccine that was either BNT162b2 or mRNA-1273, given as two doses. Cultures had half their medium replaced with IL-2 medium on days 3 and 7. The sample holds one count of this clone. What it recognizes is unknown. The repertoire was sequenced with immunoSEQ multiplex PCR; TCRdb's copy has only in-frame clones and lacks some. The table has 40,000 or so clones, approximately 72% seen once.

This clonotype was obtained from a human donor who received a COVID-19 vaccine. Specimen: CD4+ T cells from PBMCs cultured without peptide, collected after COVID-19 vaccination. The V gene is TRBV2, the J gene TRBJ2-5; D call uncertain. CDR3 sequence reads: CASSIGETQYF. CDR3 nucleotide sequence: TGTGCCAGCAGTATCGGAGAGACCCAGTACTTC.